Shown below are 8 T cell receptor beta chains from a single sample sequenced in a study of cytomegalovirus exposure and HLA in healthy donors. Use of 60 Vbeta and 13 Jbeta primers characterized the PCR. Sequencing used immunoSEQ multiplex PCR; TCRdb keeps in-frame clones, though not all of them. This table has more than 110,000 clones, approximately 71% appearing once. The sequencing input was PBMCs. The origin of the receptors is a woman between 45 and 60 years old in good health and CMV-seronegative.

V is TRBV29-1 and J is TRBJ2-1, with 14 bases aligning to TRBD2. The CDR3 has 13 residues. The trim removed 7 bases at V and 9 bases at J, leaving 5 bases unmatched. Per germline, CDR1 SQVTM and CDR2 ANQGSEA. The chain's CDR3 is CSATSGGEGEQFF. DNA of the CDR3: TGCAGCGCGACTAGCGGGGGGGAGGGTGAGCAGTTCTTC.

This clone has just one count. In DNA form, the CDR3 reads TGCGCCAGCAGCCAAGGCACGACGGGACAGGGGTTCTGGTCACCCCTCCACTTT. Its protein is CASSQGTTGQGFWSPLHF. V usage is TRBV4-1 and J usage is TRBJ1-6; the match to TRBD1 covers 10 bases. V lost 1 base and J lost 10; bases outside the gene matches: 13. The CDR3 contains 18 residues. Germline V gene data show CDR1 as MGHRA and CDR2 as YSYEKL.

This clone was counted only a few times. Germline is not matched at one junction end, which may reflect a read error. The chain has TRBV7-7 and TRBJ2-2; 8 bases agree with TRBD1. The CDR3 sequence is 15 residues long. Germline CDR1 SSHAT, CDR2 FNYEAQ (reference sequence). The CDR3 loop reads CASSLGQANTGELFF. The CDR3, as DNA: TGTGCTAGCAGCTTGGGACAGGCGAACACCGGGGAGCTGTTTTTT.

This clone was counted only a few times. The chain joins TRBV19 to TRBJ1-2; 8 bases are shared with TRBD1. V lost 10 bases, J lost 5 bases, and 9 bases stayed unmatched. The CDR3 has 13 amino acids. Germline lookup yields CDR1 LNHDA and CDR2 SQIVND (reference sequence). The CDR3 protein is CATQEDRVYGYTF. The DNA for the CDR3 is TGTGCCACCCAAGAGGACAGGGTTTATGGCTACACCTTC. The whole variable domain, remainder taken from reference TRBV19 and TRBJ1-2, is DGGITQSPKYLFRKEGQNVTLSCEQNLNHDAMYWYRQDPGQGLRLIYYSQIVNDFQKGDIAEGYSVSREKKESFPLTVTSAQKNPTAFYLCATQEDRVYGYTFGSGTRLTVV.

V usage is TRBV30 and J usage is TRBJ1-1; unclear D gene. CDR3 length: 14 residues. Per germline, CDR1 GTSNPN and CDR2 SVGIG (reference sequence). Trimming cost V 2 bases and J 5 bases, with 15 bases left between them. The CDR3 is CAWSTDLFRTEAFF. DNA of the CDR3: TGTGCCTGGAGTACGGACTTGTTTCGGACTGAAGCTTTCTTT.

This clone occurred once. This chain connects TRBV4-1 to TRBJ1-2, with 10 nucleotides matching TRBD1. Germline loops: CDR1 MGHRA, CDR2 YSYEKL. With V trimmed by 5 bases and J by 1 base, 13 bases remained unmatched. The CDR3 spans 18 residues. The CDR3 bases are TGCGCCAGCAGCGACAAAGACAGGGGGCTCTATCTTAACTATGGCTACACCTTC. Its protein product is CASSDKDRGLYLNYGYTF.

The chain has TRBV29-1 and TRBJ2-3; D perhaps matches TRBD1 (6 bases). Trimming took 7 bases from V and 0 from J, leaving 11 bases between them. Looked up from germline, CDR1 is SQVTM and CDR2 is ANQGSEA. The CDR3 consists of 13 residues. The CDR3 nucleotides read TGCAGCGGCCGGGACATCAGCACAGATACGCAGTATTTT. The encoded protein is CSGRDISTDTQYF.

This chain joins TRBV12-5 and TRBJ2-7; no firm D call. The CDR3 is made up of 13 amino acids. The germline V and J ends were trimmed by 3 bases and 1 base, with 7 bases remaining between them. Germline CDR1 is LGHNT and CDR2 is FRNRAP. The CDR3 region has the DNA TGTGCTAGTGGTTTTCAAAATTCCTACGAGCAGTACTTC. Translation: CASGFQNSYEQYF.